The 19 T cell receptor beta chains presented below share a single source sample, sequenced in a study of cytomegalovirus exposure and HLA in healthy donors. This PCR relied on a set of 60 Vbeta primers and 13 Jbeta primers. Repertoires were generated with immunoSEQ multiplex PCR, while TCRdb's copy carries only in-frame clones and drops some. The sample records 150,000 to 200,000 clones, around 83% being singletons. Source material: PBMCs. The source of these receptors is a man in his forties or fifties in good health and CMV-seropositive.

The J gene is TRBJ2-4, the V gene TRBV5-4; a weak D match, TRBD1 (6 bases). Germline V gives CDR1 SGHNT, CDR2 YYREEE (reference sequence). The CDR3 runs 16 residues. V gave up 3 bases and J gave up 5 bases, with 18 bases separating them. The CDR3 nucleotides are TGTGCCAGCAGCTCGGGTTTAGGGGGTCGGCAAAACATTCAGTACTTC. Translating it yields CASSSGLGGRQNIQYF.

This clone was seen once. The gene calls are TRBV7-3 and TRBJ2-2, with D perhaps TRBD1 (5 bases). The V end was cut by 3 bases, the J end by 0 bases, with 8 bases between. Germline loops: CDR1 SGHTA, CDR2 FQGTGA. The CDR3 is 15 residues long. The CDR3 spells CASSLAGTNTGELFF. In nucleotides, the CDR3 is TGTGCCAGCAGCTTGGCAGGGACGAACACCGGGGAGCTGTTTTTT.

CDR3 protein: CASREAGVNNEQFF. CDR3 sequence (DNA): TGTGCCAGTAGGGAGGCGGGAGTGAACAATGAGCAGTTCTTC. V gene TRBV19 combines with J gene TRBJ2-1; the match to TRBD2 covers 7 bases. CDR3 size: 14 residues. Germline CDR1 reads LNHDA; CDR2 reads SQIVND (reference sequence). V lost 6 bases and J lost 5; bases outside the gene matches: 7.

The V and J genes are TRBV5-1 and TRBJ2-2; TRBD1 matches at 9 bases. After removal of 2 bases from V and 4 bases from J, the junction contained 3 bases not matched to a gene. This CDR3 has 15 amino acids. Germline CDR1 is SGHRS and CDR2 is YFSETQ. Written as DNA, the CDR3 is TGCGCCAGCAGCTTACAGGGGGCGAGCACCGGGGAGCTGTTTTTT. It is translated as CASSLQGASTGELFF.

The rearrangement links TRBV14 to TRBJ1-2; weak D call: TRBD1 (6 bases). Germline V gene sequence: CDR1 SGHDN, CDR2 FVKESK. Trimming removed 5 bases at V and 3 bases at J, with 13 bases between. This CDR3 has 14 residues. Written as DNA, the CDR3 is TGTGCCAGCAGCGTACAGGGTTTGGACTATGGCTACACCTTC. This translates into CASSVQGLDYGYTF.

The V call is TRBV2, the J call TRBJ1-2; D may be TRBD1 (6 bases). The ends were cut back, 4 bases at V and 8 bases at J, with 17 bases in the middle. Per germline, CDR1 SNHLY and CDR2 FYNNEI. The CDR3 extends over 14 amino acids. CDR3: CASSGLRGLGGYTF. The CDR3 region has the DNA TGTGCCAGCAGTGGGCTCAGGGGATTGGGCGGCTACACCTTC.

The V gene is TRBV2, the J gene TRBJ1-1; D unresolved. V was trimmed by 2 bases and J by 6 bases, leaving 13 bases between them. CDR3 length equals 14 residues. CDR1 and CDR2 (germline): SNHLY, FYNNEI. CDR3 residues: CASSEYDKYSEAFF. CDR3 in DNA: TGTGCCAGCAGTGAATACGACAAATATTCTGAAGCTTTCTTT.

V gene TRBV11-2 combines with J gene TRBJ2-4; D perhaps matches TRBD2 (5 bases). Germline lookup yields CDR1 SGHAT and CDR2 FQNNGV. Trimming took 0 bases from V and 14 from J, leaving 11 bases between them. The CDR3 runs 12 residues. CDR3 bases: TGTGCCAGCAGCTTAGATCCGGGGTGGGAGTACTTC. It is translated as CASSLDPGWEYF.

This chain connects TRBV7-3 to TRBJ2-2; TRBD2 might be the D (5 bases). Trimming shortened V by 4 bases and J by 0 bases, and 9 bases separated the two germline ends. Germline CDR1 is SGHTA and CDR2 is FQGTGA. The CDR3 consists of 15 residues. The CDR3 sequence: CASSSPGANTGELFF. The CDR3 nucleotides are TGTGCCAGCAGCTCCCCCGGGGCGAACACCGGGGAGCTGTTTTTT.

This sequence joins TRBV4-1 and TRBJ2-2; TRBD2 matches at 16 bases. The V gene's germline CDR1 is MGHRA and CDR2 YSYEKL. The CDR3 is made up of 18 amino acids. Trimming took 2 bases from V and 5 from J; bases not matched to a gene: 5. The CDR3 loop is CASSQRGTSGRGTGELFF. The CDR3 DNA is TGCGCCAGCAGCCAACGTGGGACTAGCGGGAGGGGAACCGGGGAGCTGTTTTTT.

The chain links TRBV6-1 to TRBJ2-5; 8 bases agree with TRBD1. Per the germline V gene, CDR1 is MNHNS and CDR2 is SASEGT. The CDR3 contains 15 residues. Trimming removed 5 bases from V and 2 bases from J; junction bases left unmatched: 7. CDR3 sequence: CASSRQGTGQETQYF. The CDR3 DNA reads TGTGCCAGCAGTAGACAGGGGACGGGTCAAGAGACCCAGTACTTC.

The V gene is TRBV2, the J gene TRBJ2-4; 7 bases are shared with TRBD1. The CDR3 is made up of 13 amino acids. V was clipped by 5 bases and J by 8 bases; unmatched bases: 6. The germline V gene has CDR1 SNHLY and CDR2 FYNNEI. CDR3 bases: TGTGCCAGCAGTCCCGACAGGGAGCACATTCAGTACTTC. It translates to CASSPDREHIQYF.

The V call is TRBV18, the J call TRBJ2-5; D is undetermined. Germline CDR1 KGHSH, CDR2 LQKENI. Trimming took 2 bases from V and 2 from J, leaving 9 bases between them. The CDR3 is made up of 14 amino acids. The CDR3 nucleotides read TGTGCCAGCTCACCATTGGGCAGGCAAGAGACCCAGTACTTC. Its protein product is CASSPLGRQETQYF.

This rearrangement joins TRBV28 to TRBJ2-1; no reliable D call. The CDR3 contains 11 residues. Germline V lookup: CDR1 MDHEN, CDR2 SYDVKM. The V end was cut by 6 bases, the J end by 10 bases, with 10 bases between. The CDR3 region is CASRLNLEQFF. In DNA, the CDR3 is TGTGCCAGCAGACTCAACCTAGAGCAGTTCTTC.

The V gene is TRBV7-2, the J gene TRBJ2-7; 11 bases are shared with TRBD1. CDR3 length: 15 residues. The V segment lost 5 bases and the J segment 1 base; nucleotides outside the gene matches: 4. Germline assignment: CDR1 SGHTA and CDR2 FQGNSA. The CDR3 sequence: CASSDGQGASYEQYF. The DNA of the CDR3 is TGTGCCAGCAGCGACGGACAGGGGGCTTCCTACGAGCAGTACTTC.

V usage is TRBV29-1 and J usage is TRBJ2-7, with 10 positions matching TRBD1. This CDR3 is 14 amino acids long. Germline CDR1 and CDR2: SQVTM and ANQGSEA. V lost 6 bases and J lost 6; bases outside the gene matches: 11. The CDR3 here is CSVIRRDRGSEQYF. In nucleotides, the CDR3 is TGCAGCGTGATCCGCCGGGACAGGGGAAGCGAGCAGTACTTC.

For the CDR3, the DNA is TGTGCCAGCAGTGGCAGGACAGGCCGACAAACCTACGAGCAGTACTTC. Protein product: CASSGRTGRQTYEQYF. The gene calls are TRBV6-1 and TRBJ2-7; 7 bases map to TRBD1. Trimming took 4 bases from V and 2 from J; bases not matched to a gene: 11. The germline V gene encodes CDR1 MNHNS and CDR2 SASEGT. This CDR3 has 16 residues.

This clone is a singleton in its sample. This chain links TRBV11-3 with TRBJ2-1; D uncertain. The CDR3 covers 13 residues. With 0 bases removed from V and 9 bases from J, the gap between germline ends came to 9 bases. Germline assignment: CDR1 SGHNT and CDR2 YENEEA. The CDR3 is CASSLDGPVEQFF. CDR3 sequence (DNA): TGTGCCAGCAGCTTAGATGGTCCGGTTGAGCAGTTCTTC.

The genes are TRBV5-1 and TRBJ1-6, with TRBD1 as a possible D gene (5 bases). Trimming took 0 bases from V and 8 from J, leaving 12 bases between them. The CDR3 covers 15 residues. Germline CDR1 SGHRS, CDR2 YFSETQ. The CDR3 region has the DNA TGCGCCAGCAGCTTGGCCCCGGGGGAAGATTCACCCCTCCACTTT. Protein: CASSLAPGEDSPLHF.